This entry describes one T cell receptor beta chain. Germline values: CDR1 MDHEN, CDR2 SYDVKM. With V trimmed by 6 bases and J by 3 bases, 10 bases remained unmatched. This CDR3 is built from 15 residues. The Seattle patients joined while their infection was active and were tracked longitudinally afterward. The data derive from a study of blood T cell repertoires in COVID-19. Study overall: Acute-phase and convalescent COVID-19 samples originated in the United States, Italy and Spain. From T cells, B-cell-depleted T cells, or PBMCs came the material, which was cDNA or gDNA.

Study processing details: By means of reference gene primer amplification, nucleated cell counts were estimated. The assay was immunoSEQ multiplex PCR, and TCRdb's table has in-frame clones only and misses some. V and J calls and clone size are given by that table; D and trimming were obtained from the DNA. This sample carries hundreds of thousands of clones, about 90% of them seen once, and the ten largest clones take around 0.84%. The chain carries TRBV28 and TRBJ1-2; 7 nucleotides line up with TRBD1. The sequence was collected from a man in his fifties or sixties with COVID-19, enrolled during active disease. Specimen: peripheral blood. DNA for the CDR3: TGTGCCAGCAGCCCCGGACAGGCAATGTACTATGGCTACACCTTC. This gives the protein CASSPGQAMYYGYTF.